This TCR beta chain was identified in a study of response to subunit inactivated influenza vaccine. Study-wide results and limits: Authors suggested each seasonal influenza vaccination recruits few new T cells.

This CDR3 spans 21 amino acids. CDR1 MGHRA and CDR2 YSYEKL come from the germline V gene. J gave up 0 bases and V 3 bases, and 15 bases lay outside the gene matches. Note on this clonotype: Its antigen remains unidentified.

Via MiXCR, TCRdb re-called the RT-PCR reads, giving one row per CDR3 protein. Of more than 600,000 distinct CDR3 sequences listed, 15% to 20% are singletons. The receptor was isolated from a man between 50 and 59 years old who received an inactivated influenza vaccine. The chain is built from TRBV4-1 and TRBJ2-1, with 12 positions matching TRBD2. The sequenced sample was PBMCs from blood, obtained 4 to 6 days after vaccination. This chain's CDR3 is CASSQEDILAGGRFSYNEQFF. The CDR3 DNA reads TGCGCCAGCAGCCAGGAAGATATTCTAGCGGGAGGGCGGTTCTCCTACAATGAGCAGTTCTTC.